This record covers a single T cell receptor (beta chain). This sample is part of a study of cytomegalovirus exposure and HLA in healthy donors. With 60 Vbeta and 13 Jbeta primers, the PCR was carried out. Method: immunoSEQ multiplex PCR; TCRdb's copy keeps in-frame clones and lacks some. This table holds roughly 100,000 clones. The clonotype originates from a man in his forties or fifties in good health and CMV-seropositive. Sequencing used PBMCs.

The CDR3 is CASSTHRLPDTQYF. CDR3 sequence (DNA): TGTGCCAGCAGTACCCATCGACTCCCAGATACGCAGTATTTT. This sequence joins TRBV25-1 and TRBJ2-3; D not certain. Germline V gene sequence: CDR1 MGHDK, CDR2 SYGVNS. This CDR3 comprises 14 residues. Trimming pared 5 bases from V and 4 bases from J, leaving 13 bases between.